Reported below is one T cell receptor beta chain. CDR3 size: 13 residues. Germline values: CDR1 MNHNS, CDR2 SASEGT. V lost 6 bases, J lost 2 bases, and 10 bases lay in between. This sample is drawn from a study of T cell changes during pregnancy in multiple sclerosis. Profiling relied on immunoSEQ multiplex PCR, and the TCRdb table lists in-frame clones only, not all of them. The data show fewer than 55,000 clones, with 92% seen just once and 0.5% held by the top ten. The origin of this receptor is a female donor with multiple sclerosis, enrolled in a pregnancy study. The sample was CD4+ T cells from peripheral blood mononuclear cells, taken in the third trimester of pregnancy. V is TRBV6-1 and J is TRBJ2-5; no clear D. CDR3 sequence: CASRRTGQETQYF. Written as DNA, the CDR3 is TGTGCCAGCAGAAGAACTGGTCAAGAGACCCAGTACTTC.